The present T cell receptor (beta chain) was sequenced within a study of human T cells and chemical hapten exposure. Time point reported: patch test 1, 2 weeks after DPC sensitization. The treatment was: therapeutic diphenylcyclopropenone sensitization with weekly scalp DPC. Only a few counts were recorded for this clonotype. Trimming left V 0 bases short and J 7 bases short, with 11 bases between. Germline CDR1 reads SGHTA; CDR2 reads FQGNSA. There are 14 residues in the CDR3. TCRdb ran MiXCR on the RACE reads and lists one entry per CDR3 protein. The table has approximately 100,000 distinct CDR3 sequences, approximately 10% seen once.

The chain combines TRBV7-2 with TRBJ2-3, with a tentative D call TRBD1 (7 bases). This TCR derives from a woman between 35 and 50 years old with alopecia areata. Some clones in this sample may be carry-over from other donors' samples. The sequences come from whole blood, collected in connection with sensitization to the hapten diphenylcyclopropenone (DPC). CDR3: CASSLAGGGNTQYF. In nucleotides, the CDR3 is TGTGCCAGCAGCTTAGCAGGGGGCGGGAATACGCAGTATTTT.